This TCR beta chain was identified during a study of blood T cell repertoires in COVID-19. The CDR3 totals 16 residues. CDR1 SGHAT and CDR2 FQNNGV come from the germline V gene. The trim removed 5 bases at V and 6 bases at J, leaving 14 bases unmatched. TCRdb's copy holds only in-frame clones and misses some; the assay was immunoSEQ multiplex PCR. Of 100,000 to 120,000 clones detected, 65% to 90% appear once; the ten largest clones hold roughly 4.5%. The chain has TRBV11-2 and TRBJ1-2, with TRBD1 identical over 8 bases. The sequencing input was peripheral blood. The receptor's source is a man aged 45-65 years with acute or convalescent COVID-19. CDR3 in DNA: TGTGCCAGCAGCAGAGTCAGGGGGCGCGAAGAAGATGGCTACACCTTC. Translating gives CASSRVRGREEDGYTF.